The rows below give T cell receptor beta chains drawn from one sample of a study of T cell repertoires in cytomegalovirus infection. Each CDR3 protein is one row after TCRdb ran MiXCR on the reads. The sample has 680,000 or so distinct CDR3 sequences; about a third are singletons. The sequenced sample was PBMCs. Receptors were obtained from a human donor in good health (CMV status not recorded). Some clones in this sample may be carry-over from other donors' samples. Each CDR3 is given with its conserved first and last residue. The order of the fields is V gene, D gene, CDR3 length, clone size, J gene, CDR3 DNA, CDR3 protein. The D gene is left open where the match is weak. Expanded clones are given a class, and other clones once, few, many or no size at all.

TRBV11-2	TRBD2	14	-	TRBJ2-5	TGTGCCAGCAGCTTAATTAGCGGGATTGAGACCCAGTACTTC	CASSLISGIETQYF
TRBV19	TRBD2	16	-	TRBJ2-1	TGTGCCAGTAGTATAGGTGCGGGGGGCCCAGGGGATGAGCAGTTCTTC	CASSIGAGGPGDEQFF
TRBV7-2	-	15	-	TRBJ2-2	TGTGCCAGCAGCCCAGGACTCAGGAAAGCCGGGGAGCTGTTTTTT	CASSPGLRKAGELFF
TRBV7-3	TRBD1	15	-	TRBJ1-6	TGTGCCAGCAGCGTAGGGGACAGATTAAATTCACCCCTCCACTTT	CASSVGDRLNSPLHF
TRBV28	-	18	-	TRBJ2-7	TGTGCCAGCCAAATATCGAAGGGGGACACTCATAGCTCCTACGAGCAGTACTTC	CASQISKGDTHSSYEQYF
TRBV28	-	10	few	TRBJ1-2	TGTGCCAGCCTTCGGGGGGGCTACACCTTC	CASLRGGYTF
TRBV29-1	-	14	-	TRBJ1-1	TGCAGCGTTGACGGACGGGGGTATTACCCTGAAGCTTTCTTT	CSVDGRGYYPEAFF
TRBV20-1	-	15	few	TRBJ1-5	TGCAGTGCTAGCGGGGCAGGGAGCCCAAATCAGCCCCAGCATTTT	CSASGAGSPNQPQHF
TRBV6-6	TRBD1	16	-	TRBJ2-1	TGTGCCAGCAGTTACTCGGGACAGCCTTCCTACAATGAGCAGTTCTTC	CASSYSGQPSYNEQFF
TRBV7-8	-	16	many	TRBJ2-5	TGTGCCAGCAGCTTAGTTGGCTATGGGCTCTTGGAGACCCAGTACTTC	CASSLVGYGLLETQYF
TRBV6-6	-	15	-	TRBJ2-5	TGTGCCAGCAAGTCCCCGGGGTCCCTACAAGAGACCCAGTACTTC	CASKSPGSLQETQYF
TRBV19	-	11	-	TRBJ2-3	TGTGCCAGTAGTACCCGGGATACGCAGTATTTT	CASSTRDTQYF
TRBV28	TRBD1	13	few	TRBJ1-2	TGTGCCGCCTACCCAACAGGGGGCGGAGGCTACACCTTC	CAAYPTGGGGYTF
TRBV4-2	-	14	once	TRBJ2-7	TGTGTCAGCAGCCAAGTGGGGGAATCCTACGAGCAGTACTTC	CVSSQVGESYEQYF
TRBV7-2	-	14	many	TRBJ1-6	TGTGCCAGCAGCTTAACGGTACGCGGTTCACCCCTCCACTTT	CASSLTVRGSPLHF
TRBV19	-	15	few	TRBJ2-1	TGTGCCAGTAGTATTTTCCGGGACCCATACAATGAGCAGTTCTTC	CASSIFRDPYNEQFF
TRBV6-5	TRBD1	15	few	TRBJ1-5	TGTGCCACCCGGGACAGGGGAATGGGCAATCAGCCCCAGCATTTT	CATRDRGMGNQPQHF
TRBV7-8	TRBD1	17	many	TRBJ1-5	TGTGCCAGCAGCTCCGGGACAGATTTTAATAGCAATCAGCCCCAGCATTTT	CASSSGTDFNSNQPQHF
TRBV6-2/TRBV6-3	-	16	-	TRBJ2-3	TGTGCCAGCAGTTACTCGGCATCCAGCCCCACAGATACGCAGTATTTT	CASSYSASSPTDTQYF
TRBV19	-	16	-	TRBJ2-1	TGTGCCAGTAGTACCCATTGGGGGAGCTCCTACAATGAGCAGTTCTTC	CASSTHWGSSYNEQFF
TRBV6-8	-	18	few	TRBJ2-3	TGTGCCAGCAGTTACCTGGGGGACTTAGCTCCTCGCACAGATACGCAGTATTTT	CASSYLGDLAPRTDTQYF
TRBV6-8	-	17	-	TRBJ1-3	TGTGCCAGCAGTCCGAACCTTCTGGGGAACTCTGGAAACACCATATATTTT	CASSPNLLGNSGNTIYF
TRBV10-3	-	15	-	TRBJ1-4	TGTGCCATCAGGGGGACACCCGGAGCCGAAGAAAAACTGTTTTTT	CAIRGTPGAEEKLFF
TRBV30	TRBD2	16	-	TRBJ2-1	TGTGCCTGGGTCCGGGACTACCCTTCGATGGGGAATGAGCAGTTCTTC	CAWVRDYPSMGNEQFF
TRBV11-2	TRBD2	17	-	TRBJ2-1	TGTGCCAGCAGCTTAAGACTAGCGGCAACCGGCTACAATGAGCAGTTCTTC	CASSLRLAATGYNEQFF